This TCR beta chain was profiled in a study of shared clonotypes between healthy human individuals. Notes on the study in general: Generation probabilities were higher for clonotypes shared across all four sorted-subset donors than for unshared ones. When naive CD4 clonotypes were compared across a handful of donors, approximately 5% were shared.

Method: immunoSEQ multiplex PCR; TCRdb's copy keeps in-frame clones and lacks some. This table holds about 2 million clones, just under 95% found once. Germline CDR1 and CDR2: SGDLS and YYNGEE. V shed 3 bases, J shed 4 bases, and the junction held 5 bases outside the gene matches. The CDR3 spans 14 residues. Terminally differentiated effector memory CD45RA+ cells were excluded from the naive CD8 cells, which were CD45RO-negative and positively selected for CCR7. A remark on this clone: What it recognizes is unknown.

The sequence derives from a man younger than 35 in good health. Sample: naive CD8+ T cells sorted from blood. The V gene is TRBV9, the J gene TRBJ2-5, with TRBD1 identical over 8 bases. CDR3 protein: CASSATGARETQYF. The DNA for the CDR3 is TGTGCCAGCAGCGCGACAGGGGCCCGAGAGACCCAGTACTTC.